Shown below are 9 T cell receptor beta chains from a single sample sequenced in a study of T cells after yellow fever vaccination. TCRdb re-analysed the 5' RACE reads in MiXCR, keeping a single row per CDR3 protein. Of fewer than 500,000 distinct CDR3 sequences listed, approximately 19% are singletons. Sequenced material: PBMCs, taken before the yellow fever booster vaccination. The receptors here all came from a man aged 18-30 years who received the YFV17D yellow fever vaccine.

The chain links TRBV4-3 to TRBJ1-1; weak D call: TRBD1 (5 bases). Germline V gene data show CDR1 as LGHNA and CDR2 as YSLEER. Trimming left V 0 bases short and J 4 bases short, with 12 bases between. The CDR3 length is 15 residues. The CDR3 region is CASSQDAGGVTEAFF. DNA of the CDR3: TGCGCCAGCAGCCAAGATGCGGGGGGGGTCACTGAAGCTTTCTTT.

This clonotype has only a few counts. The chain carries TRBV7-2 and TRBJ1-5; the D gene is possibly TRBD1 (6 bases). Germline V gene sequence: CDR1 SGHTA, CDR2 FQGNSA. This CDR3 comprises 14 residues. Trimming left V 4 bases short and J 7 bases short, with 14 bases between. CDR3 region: CASSSQRGRQPQHF. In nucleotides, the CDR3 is TGTGCCAGCAGCTCCCAGAGGGGGAGGCAGCCCCAGCATTTT.

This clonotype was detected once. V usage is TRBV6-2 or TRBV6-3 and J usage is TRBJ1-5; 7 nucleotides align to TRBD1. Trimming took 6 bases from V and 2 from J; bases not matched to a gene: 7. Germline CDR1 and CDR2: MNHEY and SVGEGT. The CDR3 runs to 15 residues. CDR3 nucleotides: TGTGCCAGCAGGACCGACAGGGTTGGCAATCAGCCCCAGCATTTT. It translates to CASRTDRVGNQPQHF.

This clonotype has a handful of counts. The CDR3 here is CASSTQPTGASYEQYF. DNA of the CDR3: TGTGCCAGCTCAACTCAACCAACCGGGGCCTCCTACGAGCAGTACTTC. This rearrangement joins TRBV18 to TRBJ2-7; possibly TRBD1 or TRBD2 for D (5 bases each). Germline values: CDR1 KGHSH, CDR2 LQKENI. The CDR3 is 16 amino acids. V lost 5 bases, J lost 0 bases, and 17 bases lay in between. Complete variable domain (other parts from reference TRBV18 and TRBJ2-7): NAGVMQNPRHLVRRRGQEARLRCSPMKGHSHVYWYRQLPEEGLKFMVYLQKENIIDESGMPKERFSAEFPKEGPSILRIQQVVRGDSAAYFCASSTQPTGASYEQYFGPGTRLTVT.

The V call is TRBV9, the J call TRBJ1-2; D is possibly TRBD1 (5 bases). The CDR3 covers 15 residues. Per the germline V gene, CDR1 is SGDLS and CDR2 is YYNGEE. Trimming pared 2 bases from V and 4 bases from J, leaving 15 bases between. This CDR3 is CASSVDSSLGYGYTF. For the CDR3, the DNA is TGTGCCAGCAGCGTCGACAGCAGTCTCGGCTATGGCTACACCTTC.

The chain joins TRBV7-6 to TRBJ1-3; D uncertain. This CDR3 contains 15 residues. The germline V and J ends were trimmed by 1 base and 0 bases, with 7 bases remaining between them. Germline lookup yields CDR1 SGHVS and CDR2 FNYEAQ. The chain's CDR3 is CASSLGLNSGNTIYF. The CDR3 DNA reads TGTGCCAGCAGCTTAGGTTTGAACTCTGGAAACACCATATATTTT.

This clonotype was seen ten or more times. CDR3: CASSTQGGEKLFF. The CDR3 DNA reads as TGTGCCAGCAGCACACAGGGGGGTGAAAAACTGTTTTTT. The chain recombines TRBV7-9 with TRBJ1-4; 8 bases agree with TRBD1. V shed 5 bases and J 7 bases; nucleotides not matched to a gene: 3. The length of the CDR3 is 13 residues. In germline, CDR1 is SEHNR, CDR2 FQNEAQ (reference sequence). The full variable domain, its missing parts supplied by reference TRBV7-9 and TRBJ1-4, is DTGVSQNPRHKITKRGQNVTFRCDPISEHNRLYWYRQTLGQGPEFLTYFQNEAQLEKSRLLSDRFSAERPKGSFSTLEIQRTEQGDSAMYLCASSTQGGEKLFFGSGTQLSVL.

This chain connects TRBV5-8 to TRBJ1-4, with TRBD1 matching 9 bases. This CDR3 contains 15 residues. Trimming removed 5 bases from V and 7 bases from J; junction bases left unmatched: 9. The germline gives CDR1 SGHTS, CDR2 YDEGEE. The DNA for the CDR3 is TGTGCCAGCAGGCCAACAGGGGGCGAGGTTGAAAAACTGTTTTTT. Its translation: CASRPTGGEVEKLFF.

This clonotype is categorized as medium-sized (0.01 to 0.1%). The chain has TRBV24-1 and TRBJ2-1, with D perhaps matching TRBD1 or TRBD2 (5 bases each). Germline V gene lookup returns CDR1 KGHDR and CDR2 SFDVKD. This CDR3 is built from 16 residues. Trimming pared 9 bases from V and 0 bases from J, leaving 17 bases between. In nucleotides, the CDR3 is TGTGCCACCCGGGGCCGGAATGTTAGCTCCTACAATGAGCAGTTCTTC. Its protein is CATRGRNVSSYNEQFF.